Following are 7 T cell receptor beta chains from one sample sequenced in a study of intratumoral heterogeneity in liver cancer. Clones were read by immunoSEQ multiplex PCR, and TCRdb kept only the in-frame ones, dropping some. Here the sample spans some 21,000 clones, around 73% being singletons. This sample comprised tumor-adjacent normal tissue, obtained before any cancer treatment. The source of these receptors is a woman in her seventies with hepatocellular carcinoma.

The chain links TRBV29-1 to TRBJ2-1; D may be TRBD1 or TRBD2 (5 bases each). Germline V CDR1 and CDR2: SQVTM, ANQGSEA. CDR3 length: 13 residues. CDR3 sequence reads: CSLGVGAYNEQFF. DNA for the CDR3: TGCAGTTTGGGGGTAGGGGCTTACAATGAGCAGTTCTTC.

In nucleotides, the CDR3 is TGTGCCAGTGGCGACCAGCCCCAGCATTTT. The encoded protein is CASGDQPQHF. V and J are TRBV28 and TRBJ1-5; D is unclear. Trimming removed 9 bases at V and 7 bases at J, with 7 bases between. The CDR3 is 10 amino acids. Germline assignment: CDR1 MDHEN and CDR2 SYDVKM.

J is TRBJ1-6 and V is TRBV3-1 (or the pseudogene TRBV3-2); no definite D call. The CDR3 consists of 13 residues. Germline V lookup: CDR1 LGHDT, CDR2 YNNKEL (reference sequence). V was trimmed by 3 bases and J by 13 bases, leaving 13 bases between them. Here the CDR3 DNA reads TGTGCCAGCAGCCAGGGTGGGAAGGGTCCCCTCCACTTT. Protein sequence: CASSQGGKGPLHF.

This clone is judged medium-sized (0.01 to 0.1%). J is TRBJ1-2 and V is TRBV19; D gene unclear. V lost 6 bases and J lost 8, with 13 bases in between. In germline, CDR1 is LNHDA, CDR2 SQIVND (reference sequence). The CDR3 has 12 residues. CDR3 amino acids: CASRTGDLGYTF. CDR3 nucleotide sequence: TGTGCCAGTAGGACGGGTGACTTGGGCTACACCTTC.

J is TRBJ2-7 and V is TRBV6-5; D not certain. CDR1 MNHEY and CDR2 SVGAGI come from the germline V gene. The CDR3 covers 14 residues. Trimming left V 5 bases short and J 2 bases short, with 13 bases between. Written as DNA, the CDR3 is TGTGCCAGCAGTCCGAACGTCCAGGCCTACGAGCAGTACTTC. Its protein product is CASSPNVQAYEQYF.

Only a few counts were recorded for this clone. V gene TRBV9 combines with J gene TRBJ1-6; D gene unclear. This CDR3 spans 13 amino acids. V was cut by 1 base and J by 7 bases, with 6 bases left in between. Germline-derived CDR1 and CDR2 are SGDLS and YYNGEE. The CDR3 coding sequence is TGTGCCAGCAGCGTAATGACGAATTCACCCCTCCACTTT. It translates to CASSVMTNSPLHF.

The chain links TRBV28 to TRBJ2-1; 12 bases fit TRBD2. Germline V CDR1 and CDR2: MDHEN, SYDVKM. The CDR3 is 16 residues long. V was pared by 3 bases and J by 4 bases, with 4 bases of the junction left unmatched. The CDR3 is CASSFRTSGEYNEQFF. DNA of the CDR3: TGTGCCAGCAGTTTTCGGACTAGCGGGGAATACAATGAGCAGTTCTTC.